The T cell receptor beta chain described here comes from a study of control samples from healthy donors and cancer patients. Sequenced by immunoSEQ multiplex PCR; TCRdb stores in-frame clones only, minus some. The data hold 100,000 or so clones, with just over 90% observed a single time. This clone was seen more than once but under ten times. V gave up 5 bases and J gave up 5 bases; unmatched junction bases: 5. CDR1 is SEHNR, CDR2 FQNEAQ, per germline (reference sequence). The CDR3 covers 14 residues. This clonotype was sampled from a woman aged 18 to 35 in good health. The sample comprised blood. J is TRBJ1-5 and V is TRBV7-9; the match to TRBD1 covers 8 bases. The CDR3 sequence: CASSTGTGDQPQHF. CDR3 DNA sequence: TGTGCCAGCAGCACCGGGACAGGTGATCAGCCCCAGCATTTT.